This T cell receptor beta chain is drawn from a study of shared clonotypes between healthy human individuals. Profiling relied on immunoSEQ multiplex PCR, and the TCRdb table lists in-frame clones only, not all of them. The table records some 1.1 million clones, approximately 80% of them present only once. The germline gives CDR1 SQVTM, CDR2 ANQGSEA. V gave up 4 bases and J gave up 1 base, with 16 bases separating them. CDR3 length: 15 amino acids. J is TRBJ2-5 and V is TRBV29-1; D is perhaps TRBD2 (6 bases). The sample was memory CD4+ T cells from PBMCs. This sample's subset: CD45RA-negative fraction. The sequence was obtained from a man aged 18 to 35 in good health. Some clones in this sample may be carry-over from other donors' samples. CDR3 loop: CSVAPRGRSQETQYF. CDR3 nucleotide sequence: TGCAGCGTTGCTCCCCGGGGGAGGTCCCAAGAGACCCAGTACTTC.